This is a list of T cell receptor beta chains from one sample in a study of cytomegalovirus exposure and HLA in healthy donors. Using immunoSEQ multiplex PCR, the repertoire was profiled, and TCRdb retains in-frame clones only, with some absent. The sample contains about 140,000 clones, just under 85% of which appear only once. The sequencing sample was made of PBMCs. The receptor source for this set is a man aged 25 to 40 in good health and CMV-seropositive. The CDR3 runs from the conserved cysteine through the conserved F or W. The D gene is left open where the match is weak. Where a row states a size, it is once, few, many or the class of an expanded clone; other rows omit it.

. | TRBJ1-1 | few | TRBV5-4 | TGTGCCAGCAGCAGGGGGATTGCGATGAACACTGAAGCTTTCTTT | CASSRGIAMNTEAFF
TRBD2 | TRBJ2-5 | . | TRBV6-1 | TGTGCCAGCAGTGAAGTCCCGACTAGCGGGGGGGGAGAGACCCAGTACTTC | CASSEVPTSGGGETQYF
. | TRBJ2-2 | . | TRBV18 | TGTGCCAGCTCACAACCAGACGACATAACGAACACCGGGGAGCTGTTTTTT | CASSQPDDITNTGELFF
TRBD1 | TRBJ1-2 | . | TRBV29-1 | TGCAGCGTTCTGGCGCGGACAGGGGGGATAGGCTGCACCTTC | CSVLARTGGIGCTF
. | TRBJ2-2 | . | TRBV6-6 | TGTGCCAGCAGCACGACAGGGAACACCGGGGAGCTGTTTTTT | CASSTTGNTGELFF
TRBD2 | TRBJ2-7 | . | TRBV7-3 | TGTGCCAGCAGCCGACTAGCGGGTCTTGGGGAGCAGTACTTC | CASSRLAGLGEQYF
. | TRBJ2-3 | few | TRBV7-3 | TGTGCCAGCAGCTTCGGTCTAGGAGGTACGCAGTATTTT | CASSFGLGGTQYF
TRBD1 | TRBJ2-1 | . | TRBV6-6 | TGTGCCAGCAGAAACGGACAGGGGGTCGGCAATGAGCAGTTCTTC | CASRNGQGVGNEQFF
. | TRBJ2-7 | . | TRBV12-5 | TGTGCTAGTGGTTTGGGAGGAATTCACAGGGACGAGCAGTACTTC | CASGLGGIHRDEQYF
. | TRBJ2-3 | . | TRBV7-2 | TGTGCCAGCACTCTAGTTAGGCTAGCGTCCCCAGGGGATACGCAGTATTTT | CASTLVRLASPGDTQYF
TRBD2 | TRBJ2-5 | . | TRBV18 | TGTGCCAGCTCACCGATCAATAGCGGGTACCAAGAGACCCAGTACTTC | CASSPINSGYQETQYF
. | TRBJ2-7 | . | TRBV4-1 | TGCGCCAGCAGCCAGGAGGGGGCAAAGGGGTACGAGCAGTACTTC | CASSQEGAKGYEQYF
. | TRBJ2-1 | . | TRBV9 | TGTGCCAGCAGCGTAGAGGAAGCGGTTACCTACAATGAGCAGTTCTTC | CASSVEEAVTYNEQFF
TRBD2 | TRBJ2-4 | . | TRBV4-1 | TGCGCCAGCAGCCAAGTGTTTCCTCGGGAACTAGCGGACTCTCCAGCCAAAAACATTCAGTACTTC | CASSQVFPRELADSPAKNIQYF
TRBD1 | TRBJ1-4 | . | TRBV27 | TGTGCCAGCAGTCTGGGACAGGGAACTGAAAAACTGTTTTTT | CASSLGQGTEKLFF
. | TRBJ2-3 | . | TRBV5-1 | TGCGCCAGCCGCCTCGGGGACTCTACTAACACAGATACGCAGTATTTT | CASRLGDSTNTDTQYF
. | TRBJ2-1 | . | TRBV7-9 | TGTGCCAGCAGTCACAGAGCGGACAGCCCCACCTACAATGAGCAGTTCTTC | CASSHRADSPTYNEQFF
TRBD2 | TRBJ2-2 | . | TRBV7-3 | TGTGCCAGCAGCCCCCCCGGACTAGCGGGGGGAGTCGGGGAGCTGTTTTTT | CASSPPGLAGGVGELFF
TRBD2 | TRBJ2-5 | . | TRBV18 | TGTGCCAGCTCACCAGTAGCGGGGGGGCTCCAAGAGACCCAGTACTTC | CASSPVAGGLQETQYF
. | TRBJ1-1 | . | TRBV25-1 | TGTGCCAGCAGTGACGTAGGCAGGGGCGCGGGTGAAGCTTTCTTT | CASSDVGRGAGEAFF
TRBD1 | TRBJ1-2 | . | TRBV20-1 | TGCAGTGCTCCCCGGGACAGTGGCTACACCTTC | CSAPRDSGYTF
. | TRBJ1-1 | . | TRBV7-9 | TGTGCCAGCAGCTTAAGTACTCTGAACACTGAAGCTTTCTTT | CASSLSTLNTEAFF
. | TRBJ2-5 | once | TRBV11-1 | TGTGCCAGCAGCTCCCCCCCGGGGAGCCAAGAGACCCAGTACTTC | CASSSPPGSQETQYF
TRBD2 | TRBJ2-3 | . | TRBV7-2 | TGTGCCAGCAGCCTCGGGACTATACGTACAGATACGCAGTATTTT | CASSLGTIRTDTQYF
TRBD2 | TRBJ2-3 | once | TRBV28 | TGTGCCAGCAGTCCCCAGACTAGCGGGGGCACAGATACGCAGTATTTT | CASSPQTSGGTDTQYF
. | TRBJ2-5 | once | TRBV28 | TGTGCCAGCAGTTTGGCTAGCGTGAAAGAGACCCAGTACTTC | CASSLASVKETQYF
TRBD1 | TRBJ1-2 | . | TRBV19 | TGTGCCAGTAAGAGACAGGGGGCGGACGACTATGGCTACACCTTC | CASKRQGADDYGYTF
. | TRBJ1-4 | . | TRBV28 | TGTGCCAGCAGTTTAAGCAGGGCTAATGAAAAACTGTTTTTT | CASSLSRANEKLFF
. | TRBJ2-5 | once | TRBV11-2 | TGTGCCAGCAGCTTTCAGGCAACCCAGTACTTC | CASSFQATQYF
. | TRBJ1-2 | once | TRBV10-2 | TGCGCCAGCAGAGGCCAATCGAGGTCTGGCTATGGCTACACCTTC | CASRGQSRSGYGYTF
TRBD1 | TRBJ1-2 | . | TRBV6-4 | TGTGCCAGCAGTGACGACAGGGGTAACTATGGCTACACCTTC | CASSDDRGNYGYTF
. | TRBJ1-4 | few | TRBV5-6 | TGTGCCAGCAGCGCTGGGGCTCAGGAAAAACTGTTTTTT | CASSAGAQEKLFF
. | TRBJ1-5 | . | TRBV30 | TGTGCCTGGAGTTCGGGAGTCAATCAGCCCCAGCATTTT | CAWSSGVNQPQHF
TRBD1 | TRBJ1-2 | . | TRBV5-4 | TGTGCCAGCAGCTCGGGACAGGACTATGGCTACACCTTC | CASSSGQDYGYTF
. | TRBJ2-7 | . | TRBV5-1 | TGCGCCAGCAGCGCTGACAGCTCCTACGAGCAGTACTTC | CASSADSSYEQYF
. | TRBJ1-3 | . | TRBV2 | TGTGCCAGCGTCAGATCTGGAAACACCATATATTTT | CASVRSGNTIYF
. | TRBJ2-3 | . | TRBV5-5 | TGTGCCAGCAGCTTGCAGGCTAGCACAGATACGCAGTATTTT | CASSLQASTDTQYF
. | TRBJ2-3 | . | TRBV6-1 | TGTGCCAGCCCGGGGGACGCTAGCACAGATACGCAGTATTTT | CASPGDASTDTQYF
. | TRBJ1-4 | . | TRBV7-9 | TGTGCCAGCAGCACCACAGGGTACGAAAAACTGTTTTTT | CASSTTGYEKLFF
TRBD1 | TRBJ2-1 | . | TRBV19 | TGTGCCAGTAGTATACCGCGCGATCAGCGGGACAGGGTGTACAATGAGCAGTTCTTC | CASSIPRDQRDRVYNEQFF
. | TRBJ2-3 | many | TRBV9 | TGTGCCAGCAGCCGGGGGGCAGGCACAGATACGCAGTATTTT | CASSRGAGTDTQYF
. | TRBJ2-7 | . | TRBV15 | TGTGCCACCAGCAGAGATCTTTTGACACCGCTGCAGTACTTC | CATSRDLLTPLQYF
. | TRBJ2-5 | . | TRBV18 | TGTGCCAGCTCACGCCTAAATGGAGAGACCCAGTACTTC | CASSRLNGETQYF
. | TRBJ1-5 | . | TRBV30 | TGTGCCTGGAGTGTAGGCTTTGAGGGCAATCAGCCCCAGCATTTT | CAWSVGFEGNQPQHF
. | TRBJ2-5 | . | TRBV5-1 | TGCGCCAGCAGCTGGGCCAGGGACCAAGAGACCCAGTACTTC | CASSWARDQETQYF
. | TRBJ1-2 | few | TRBV5-4 | TGTGCCAGCAGCTTGGCTGGAGCTAACTATGGCTACACCTTC | CASSLAGANYGYTF
. | TRBJ1-5 | . | TRBV6-6 | TGTGCCAGCAGTTACGACGGGTGGCAGCCCCAGCATTTT | CASSYDGWQPQHF
. | TRBJ1-2 | . | TRBV21-1 | TGTGCCAGCAGCAAAGGTGGGCAGGGGGGCATCTATGGCTACACCTTC | CASSKGGQGGIYGYTF
. | TRBJ2-3 | . | TRBV7-3 | TGTGCCAGCAGGGCCCCGGAGGATACGCAGTATTTT | CASRAPEDTQYF
. | TRBJ2-1 | . | TRBV6-5 | TGTGCCAGCAGCCGCGAGCGTACAGGATACAATGAGCAGTTCTTC | CASSRERTGYNEQFF
. | TRBJ1-6 | once | TRBV28 | TGTGCCAGCAGTTCGCAGATGAATTCACCCCTCCACTTT | CASSSQMNSPLHF
. | TRBJ2-3 | . | TRBV19 | TGTGCCAGTAGTATAGTAAAATCCGCAGATACGCAGTATTTT | CASSIVKSADTQYF
TRBD2 | TRBJ2-1 | . | TRBV7-8 | TGTGCCAGCAGCCCCAGTAGTCTAGCGGGGGGCTTTAGCTCCTACAATGAGCAGTTCTTC | CASSPSSLAGGFSSYNEQFF
TRBD1 | TRBJ2-5 | . | TRBV6-6 | TGTGCCAGCAGTTACGGGAGCACAGGGGGCGCAGAGACCCAGTACTTC | CASSYGSTGGAETQYF
. | TRBJ1-5 | once | TRBV6-5 | TGTGCCAGCAGTTACTCGGTGGGGGGGAATCAGCCCCAGCATTTT | CASSYSVGGNQPQHF
TRBD2 | TRBJ2-1 | . | TRBV15 | TGTGCCACCAGCAGAGATCGAGGGCTAGCGGACAACAATGAGCAGTTCTTC | CATSRDRGLADNNEQFF
TRBD1 | TRBJ2-1 | . | TRBV19 | TGTGCCAGTAGGCCACAGGGGCTCATCTACAATGAGCAGTTCTTC | CASRPQGLIYNEQFF